The rows below give T cell receptor beta chains drawn from one sample of a study of blood T cell repertoires in COVID-19. Clones were sequenced by immunoSEQ multiplex PCR, and TCRdb holds only the in-frame ones, with some missing. The repertoire holds 95,000 to 110,000 clones, about 93% seen once, with under 1.5% in the top ten. The specimen was peripheral blood. These receptors all come from a woman aged 25-40 years with acute or convalescent COVID-19. Each CDR3 is given with its conserved first and last residue. Fields, in order: V gene, D gene, J gene, clone size, CDR3 protein, CDR3 DNA. A D gene is named only where the DNA matches it firmly. Clone size is stated in some rows and not others, as once, few, many or a class when expanded.

v_call: TRBV11-3; d_call: TRBD2; j_call: TRBJ2-5; clone_size: -; cdr3_aa: CASSEPRASGGGETQYF; cdr3_nt: TGTGCCAGCAGCGAACCTCGCGCTAGCGGGGGAGGAGAGACCCAGTACTTC
v_call: TRBV28; d_call: TRBD1; j_call: TRBJ1-2; clone_size: -; cdr3_aa: CASSLGAGGIYGYTF; cdr3_nt: TGTGCCAGCAGTTTAGGGGCAGGGGGCATTTATGGCTACACCTTC
v_call: TRBV5-1; d_call: TRBD2; j_call: TRBJ2-1; clone_size: -; cdr3_aa: CASNLAGDNEQFF; cdr3_nt: TGCGCCAGCAATCTAGCGGGCGACAATGAGCAGTTCTTC
v_call: TRBV19; d_call: TRBD1; j_call: TRBJ1-1; clone_size: -; cdr3_aa: CASSTDRVNTEAFF; cdr3_nt: TGTGCCAGTAGCACCGACAGGGTGAACACTGAAGCTTTCTTT
v_call: TRBV27; d_call: -; j_call: TRBJ1-1; clone_size: few; cdr3_aa: CASRERTGTEAFF; cdr3_nt: TGTGCCAGCAGAGAGCGAACGGGCACTGAAGCTTTCTTT
v_call: TRBV12-3/TRBV12-4; d_call: TRBD1; j_call: TRBJ2-1; clone_size: -; cdr3_aa: CASSSTGWDEQFF; cdr3_nt: TGTGCCAGCAGTTCGACAGGGTGGGATGAGCAGTTCTTC
v_call: TRBV6-2/TRBV6-3; d_call: -; j_call: TRBJ1-2; clone_size: -; cdr3_aa: CASSYLKTGNGYTF; cdr3_nt: TGTGCCAGCAGTTACCTCAAAACAGGGAACGGCTACACCTTC
v_call: TRBV29-1; d_call: -; j_call: TRBJ1-2; clone_size: -; cdr3_aa: CSVRTNYGYTF; cdr3_nt: TGCAGCGTGAGAACTAACTATGGCTACACCTTC
v_call: TRBV7-6; d_call: -; j_call: TRBJ2-5; clone_size: -; cdr3_aa: CASTGGMGSETQYF; cdr3_nt: TGTGCCAGCACGGGCGGGATGGGGTCCGAGACCCAGTACTTC
v_call: TRBV12-3/TRBV12-4; d_call: TRBD1; j_call: TRBJ2-7; clone_size: -; cdr3_aa: CASSLSGGEQYF; cdr3_nt: TGTGCCAGCAGTTTATCAGGGGGCGAGCAGTACTTC
v_call: TRBV30; d_call: TRBD1; j_call: TRBJ2-3; clone_size: -; cdr3_aa: CAWGTGVGDTQYF; cdr3_nt: TGTGCCTGGGGGACAGGGGTAGGGGATACGCAGTATTTT
v_call: TRBV24-1; d_call: TRBD1; j_call: TRBJ2-1; clone_size: -; cdr3_aa: CATSDSSPGTAYNEQFF; cdr3_nt: TGTGCCACCAGTGATTCCTCCCCCGGGACAGCCTACAATGAGCAGTTCTTC
v_call: TRBV5-1; d_call: -; j_call: TRBJ1-2; clone_size: -; cdr3_aa: CASSLIGDKASYYGYTF; cdr3_nt: TGCGCCAGCAGCTTAATTGGGGACAAAGCATCCTACTATGGCTACACCTTC
v_call: TRBV27; d_call: TRBD1; j_call: TRBJ1-5; clone_size: -; cdr3_aa: CASSLSVRTGNYQPQHF; cdr3_nt: TGTGCCAGCAGTTTATCTGTAAGGACAGGGAATTATCAGCCCCAGCATTTT
v_call: TRBV9; d_call: TRBD1; j_call: TRBJ1-1; clone_size: -; cdr3_aa: CASSDTGQGITEAFF; cdr3_nt: TGTGCCAGCAGCGACACGGGACAGGGTATAACTGAAGCTTTCTTT
v_call: TRBV3-1/TRBV3-2; d_call: TRBD2; j_call: TRBJ2-1; clone_size: -; cdr3_aa: CASSLTSGQGMGEQFF; cdr3_nt: TGTGCCAGCAGCCTGACTAGCGGCCAAGGTATGGGGGAGCAGTTCTTC
v_call: TRBV1; d_call: -; j_call: TRBJ1-2; clone_size: -; cdr3_aa: CTSSQNRLSLPGYTF; cdr3_nt: TGCACCAGCAGCCAAAACAGGCTTTCCCTCCCTGGCTACACCTTC
v_call: TRBV28; d_call: TRBD1; j_call: TRBJ1-1; clone_size: -; cdr3_aa: CASSTPAGGTEAFF; cdr3_nt: TGTGCCAGCAGTACTCCAGCAGGGGGCACTGAAGCTTTCTTT
v_call: TRBV28; d_call: TRBD1; j_call: TRBJ1-6; clone_size: -; cdr3_aa: CASRKTGNNSPLHF; cdr3_nt: TGTGCCAGCAGAAAGACAGGGAATAATTCACCCCTCCACTTT
v_call: TRBV27; d_call: -; j_call: TRBJ2-6; clone_size: -; cdr3_aa: CASRPGRGYSGANVLTF; cdr3_nt: TGTGCCAGCAGGCCGGGCAGGGGCTACTCTGGGGCCAACGTCCTGACTTTC
v_call: TRBV3-1/TRBV3-2; d_call: -; j_call: TRBJ1-6; clone_size: -; cdr3_aa: CASSQQPGTIGSPLHF; cdr3_nt: TGTGCCAGCAGCCAACAACCGGGAACTATAGGGTCACCCCTCCACTTT
v_call: TRBV5-1; d_call: TRBD1; j_call: TRBJ1-6; clone_size: -; cdr3_aa: CASSPGGQGDNSPLHF; cdr3_nt: TGCGCCAGCAGCCCGGGTGGACAGGGGGATAATTCACCCCTCCACTTT
v_call: TRBV27; d_call: -; j_call: TRBJ1-1; clone_size: -; cdr3_aa: CASSLRGGTQAFF; cdr3_nt: TGTGCCAGCAGTTTAAGGGGGGGCACTCAAGCTTTCTTT
v_call: TRBV19; d_call: TRBD2; j_call: TRBJ2-1; clone_size: once; cdr3_aa: CASSIGRGGRGNEQFF; cdr3_nt: TGTGCCAGTAGTATTGGACGTGGAGGGCGGGGGAATGAGCAGTTCTTC
v_call: TRBV4-2; d_call: -; j_call: TRBJ1-4; clone_size: few; cdr3_aa: CASSQDYGRANEKLFF; cdr3_nt: TGTGCCAGCAGCCAAGATTATGGCAGGGCTAATGAAAAACTGTTTTTT
v_call: TRBV11-3; d_call: -; j_call: TRBJ2-7; clone_size: -; cdr3_aa: CASSFDTYEQYF; cdr3_nt: TGTGCCAGCAGCTTTGACACCTACGAGCAGTACTTC
v_call: TRBV18; d_call: TRBD1; j_call: TRBJ1-5; clone_size: few; cdr3_aa: CASSLTGTGNFKPQHF; cdr3_nt: TGTGCCAGCTCACTGACCGGGACAGGGAATTTCAAGCCCCAGCATTTT
v_call: TRBV28; d_call: -; j_call: TRBJ2-1; clone_size: -; cdr3_aa: CASSLRSWQFF; cdr3_nt: TGTGCCAGCAGTTTAAGGAGCTGGCAGTTCTTC
v_call: TRBV7-9; d_call: -; j_call: TRBJ1-2; clone_size: -; cdr3_aa: CASSLEGTGHRDGYTF; cdr3_nt: TGTGCCAGCAGCTTAGAGGGAACAGGGCACAGGGATGGCTACACCTTC
v_call: TRBV19; d_call: TRBD1; j_call: TRBJ2-1; clone_size: -; cdr3_aa: CASSVGQGSYNEQFF; cdr3_nt: TGTGCCAGTAGTGTAGGACAGGGGTCGTACAATGAGCAGTTCTTC
v_call: TRBV3-1/TRBV3-2; d_call: -; j_call: TRBJ1-1; clone_size: -; cdr3_aa: CASSQDHPNTEAFF; cdr3_nt: TGTGCCAGCAGCCAAGACCATCCGAACACTGAAGCTTTCTTT
v_call: TRBV9; d_call: TRBD2; j_call: TRBJ2-1; clone_size: -; cdr3_aa: CASSPSPLGGRRNEQFF; cdr3_nt: TGTGCCAGCAGCCCTAGCCCCCTCGGGGGGAGGAGAAATGAGCAGTTCTTC
v_call: TRBV5-1; d_call: -; j_call: TRBJ2-2; clone_size: once; cdr3_aa: CASKRQDTGELFF; cdr3_nt: TGCGCCAGCAAGAGACAGGACACCGGGGAGCTGTTTTTT
v_call: TRBV18; d_call: TRBD1; j_call: TRBJ2-4; clone_size: -; cdr3_aa: CASSPQGAAKNIQYF; cdr3_nt: TGTGCCAGCTCGCCACAGGGGGCGGCCAAAAACATTCAGTACTTC
v_call: TRBV5-1; d_call: TRBD2; j_call: TRBJ2-2; clone_size: -; cdr3_aa: CASRPSGRGTGELFF; cdr3_nt: TGCGCCAGCAGACCGAGCGGGAGGGGGACCGGGGAGCTGTTTTTT
v_call: TRBV6-1; d_call: -; j_call: TRBJ2-7; clone_size: -; cdr3_aa: CASSEWSETYEQYF; cdr3_nt: TGTGCCAGCAGTGAATGGTCGGAGACCTACGAGCAGTACTTC
v_call: TRBV2; d_call: TRBD2; j_call: TRBJ2-5; clone_size: -; cdr3_aa: CASSDKLAGKETQYF; cdr3_nt: TGTGCCAGCAGTGACAAACTAGCGGGGAAAGAGACCCAGTACTTC
v_call: TRBV5-1; d_call: -; j_call: TRBJ1-1; clone_size: -; cdr3_aa: CASGVSTGWNTEAFF; cdr3_nt: TGCGCCAGCGGGGTATCGACAGGATGGAACACTGAAGCTTTCTTT
v_call: TRBV4-2; d_call: -; j_call: TRBJ1-4; clone_size: -; cdr3_aa: CASTYSWDNNEKLFF; cdr3_nt: TGTGCCAGCACATATAGTTGGGACAATAATGAAAAACTGTTTTTT
v_call: TRBV19; d_call: -; j_call: TRBJ1-2; clone_size: once; cdr3_aa: CASTDQGWGYTF; cdr3_nt: TGTGCCAGCACCGATCAGGGATGGGGCTACACCTTC
v_call: TRBV5-1; d_call: -; j_call: TRBJ1-1; clone_size: -; cdr3_aa: CASSPGERGTTEAFF; cdr3_nt: TGCGCCAGCAGCCCGGGGGAGCGGGGGACCACTGAAGCTTTCTTT
v_call: TRBV2; d_call: TRBD2; j_call: TRBJ2-1; clone_size: -; cdr3_aa: CASSNGLAGSNEQFF; cdr3_nt: TGTGCCAGCTCAAACGGACTAGCGGGTTCCAATGAGCAGTTCTTC
v_call: TRBV2; d_call: -; j_call: TRBJ1-2; clone_size: -; cdr3_aa: CASSEAPRGGDYGYTF; cdr3_nt: TGTGCCAGCAGTGAAGCGCCGCGGGGGGGCGACTATGGCTACACCTTC
v_call: TRBV18; d_call: -; j_call: TRBJ1-2; clone_size: -; cdr3_aa: CASSPQKNTDGYTF; cdr3_nt: TGTGCCAGCTCACCACAAAAGAATACGGATGGCTACACCTTC
v_call: TRBV19; d_call: TRBD1; j_call: TRBJ1-4; clone_size: -; cdr3_aa: CASRPRDSNEKLFF; cdr3_nt: TGTGCCAGTAGACCCCGGGACAGCAATGAAAAACTGTTTTTT
v_call: TRBV3-1/TRBV3-2; d_call: TRBD2; j_call: TRBJ2-1; clone_size: -; cdr3_aa: CASSTSPGLAGGYSYNEQFF; cdr3_nt: TGTGCCAGCAGCACCTCACCGGGACTAGCGGGGGGTTACTCCTACAATGAGCAGTTCTTC
v_call: TRBV7-9; d_call: -; j_call: TRBJ2-1; clone_size: few; cdr3_aa: CASSLRVAVYSYNEQFF; cdr3_nt: TGTGCCAGCAGCTTGAGGGTGGCGGTTTACTCCTACAATGAGCAGTTCTTC
v_call: TRBV6-5; d_call: -; j_call: TRBJ1-4; clone_size: -; cdr3_aa: CASSYSPGSTNEKLFF; cdr3_nt: TGTGCCAGCAGTTACTCCCCGGGGTCCACTAATGAAAAACTGTTTTTT
v_call: TRBV11-2; d_call: -; j_call: TRBJ2-3; clone_size: -; cdr3_aa: CASSFTGSTDTQYF; cdr3_nt: TGTGCCAGCAGCTTTACCGGGAGCACAGATACGCAGTATTTT
v_call: TRBV19; d_call: TRBD1; j_call: TRBJ1-6; clone_size: -; cdr3_aa: CASSKGDRYNSPLHF; cdr3_nt: TGTGCCAGTAGTAAGGGGGACAGATATAATTCACCCCTCCACTTT
v_call: TRBV7-9; d_call: -; j_call: TRBJ2-3; clone_size: -; cdr3_aa: CASSREEGPPEDTQYF; cdr3_nt: TGTGCCAGCAGTAGAGAAGAGGGCCCCCCAGAAGATACGCAGTATTTT
v_call: TRBV27; d_call: TRBD1; j_call: TRBJ2-7; clone_size: -; cdr3_aa: CASSATGQGREQYF; cdr3_nt: TGTGCCAGCAGTGCCACAGGACAGGGTCGGGAGCAGTACTTC
v_call: TRBV28; d_call: -; j_call: TRBJ1-4; clone_size: -; cdr3_aa: CASSSTVNEKLFF; cdr3_nt: TGTGCCAGCAGCTCCACAGTAAATGAAAAACTGTTTTTT
v_call: TRBV6-5; d_call: TRBD2; j_call: TRBJ2-7; clone_size: -; cdr3_aa: CASSYSSGSSYEQYF; cdr3_nt: TGTGCCAGCAGTTACTCGAGCGGGAGTTCCTACGAGCAGTACTTC
v_call: TRBV3-1/TRBV3-2; d_call: TRBD2; j_call: TRBJ2-2; clone_size: -; cdr3_aa: CASSQLTSSGRAGGELFF; cdr3_nt: TGTGCCAGCAGCCAACTCACCAGCAGCGGGAGGGCCGGCGGGGAGCTGTTTTTT